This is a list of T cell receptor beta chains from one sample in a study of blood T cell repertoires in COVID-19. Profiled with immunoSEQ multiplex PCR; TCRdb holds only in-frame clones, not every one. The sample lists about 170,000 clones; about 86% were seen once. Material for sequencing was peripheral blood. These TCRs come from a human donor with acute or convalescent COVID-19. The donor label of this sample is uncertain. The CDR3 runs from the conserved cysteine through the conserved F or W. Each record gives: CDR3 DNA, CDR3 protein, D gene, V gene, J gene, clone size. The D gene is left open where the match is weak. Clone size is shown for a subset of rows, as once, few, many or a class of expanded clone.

cdr3_nt: TGTGCCAGCAGTTTTTCGTCGACAGCCCCCCTAGACACAGATGCGCAGTATTTT
cdr3_aa: CASSFSSTAPLDTDAQYF
d_call: .
v_call: TRBV27
j_call: TRBJ2-3
clone_size: .

cdr3_nt: TGTGCCACCAGCAGATGGGACAAACAGCCCCAGCATTTT
cdr3_aa: CATSRWDKQPQHF
d_call: .
v_call: TRBV15
j_call: TRBJ1-5
clone_size: .

cdr3_nt: TGTGCCAGCAGTTACAGGGGCAGAGTCTATGGCTACACCTTC
cdr3_aa: CASSYRGRVYGYTF
d_call: .
v_call: TRBV6-5
j_call: TRBJ1-2
clone_size: once

cdr3_nt: TGTGCCAGCAGTGACAGGGTTGGCACTGAAGCTTTCTTT
cdr3_aa: CASSDRVGTEAFF
d_call: .
v_call: TRBV2
j_call: TRBJ1-1
clone_size: few

cdr3_nt: TGTGCCAGCAGGTCCAATAGCGCCGGGGAGCTGTTTTTT
cdr3_aa: CASRSNSAGELFF
d_call: .
v_call: TRBV2
j_call: TRBJ2-2
clone_size: .

cdr3_nt: TGTGCCAGCAGTTACGGGAGACAGGGTAACACCGGGGAGCTGTTTTTT
cdr3_aa: CASSYGRQGNTGELFF
d_call: TRBD1
v_call: TRBV6-6
j_call: TRBJ2-2
clone_size: .

cdr3_nt: TGTGCCAGCAGCTTAGACAGGGGAAATGAGCAGTTCTTC
cdr3_aa: CASSLDRGNEQFF
d_call: TRBD1
v_call: TRBV7-7
j_call: TRBJ2-1
clone_size: .

cdr3_nt: TGTGCCAGCAGCCCAGAGGTGGGACAGGTTAATGAAAAACTGTTTTTT
cdr3_aa: CASSPEVGQVNEKLFF
d_call: TRBD1
v_call: TRBV9
j_call: TRBJ1-4
clone_size: .

cdr3_nt: TGTGCCAGTATGTTGCAGGGGCTAGGTGAGGGGGAGCTGTTTTTT
cdr3_aa: CASMLQGLGEGELFF
d_call: .
v_call: TRBV19
j_call: TRBJ2-2
clone_size: .

cdr3_nt: TGTGCCAGCAGCCTCTCTGGAAACACCATATATTTT
cdr3_aa: CASSLSGNTIYF
d_call: .
v_call: TRBV9
j_call: TRBJ1-3
clone_size: .

cdr3_nt: TGTGCCAGCAGCGCCTTGGGACAGGGGAATGACTATGAGCAGTTCTTC
cdr3_aa: CASSALGQGNDYEQFF
d_call: TRBD1
v_call: TRBV9
j_call: TRBJ2-1
clone_size: .

cdr3_nt: TGTGCCAGTAGCCGGGACAGGGAAGCTCGGAAACTGTTTTTT
cdr3_aa: CASSRDREARKLFF
d_call: TRBD1
v_call: TRBV19
j_call: TRBJ1-4
clone_size: .

cdr3_nt: TGTGCCAGCAGACCGGGACAGGGGGCAGGTCGGGGCTACACCTTC
cdr3_aa: CASRPGQGAGRGYTF
d_call: TRBD1
v_call: TRBV6-5
j_call: TRBJ1-2
clone_size: .

cdr3_nt: TGTGCCAGCGCCTCGGACAGGGCACCCTACGAGCAGTACTTC
cdr3_aa: CASASDRAPYEQYF
d_call: TRBD1
v_call: TRBV3-1/TRBV3-2
j_call: TRBJ2-7
clone_size: few

cdr3_nt: TGCGCCAGCAGCTGGACAGGGTCAACTAATGAAAAACTGTTTTTT
cdr3_aa: CASSWTGSTNEKLFF
d_call: TRBD1
v_call: TRBV5-1
j_call: TRBJ1-4
clone_size: .

cdr3_nt: TGTGCCTGGAGTGTAAGGGGAAATAATTCACCCCTCCACTTT
cdr3_aa: CAWSVRGNNSPLHF
d_call: .
v_call: TRBV30
j_call: TRBJ1-6
clone_size: .

cdr3_nt: TGTGCCAGCAGTGTGGAGGGACAGGGGATATCCGAGCAGTACTTC
cdr3_aa: CASSVEGQGISEQYF
d_call: TRBD1
v_call: TRBV6-1
j_call: TRBJ2-7
clone_size: .

cdr3_nt: TGTGCCAGCAGCTTAGATTCGGGACTCAAGAACACTGAAGCTTTCTTT
cdr3_aa: CASSLDSGLKNTEAFF
d_call: .
v_call: TRBV11-2
j_call: TRBJ1-1
clone_size: once

cdr3_nt: TGTGCCAGTAGTAGGGACAGGGACCGCACAGATACGCAGTATTTT
cdr3_aa: CASSRDRDRTDTQYF
d_call: TRBD1
v_call: TRBV19
j_call: TRBJ2-3
clone_size: .

cdr3_nt: TGTGCCAGCAGCCAAGCGGACTCTTCCTACAATGAGCAGTTCTTC
cdr3_aa: CASSQADSSYNEQFF
d_call: .
v_call: TRBV3-1/TRBV3-2
j_call: TRBJ2-1
clone_size: .

cdr3_nt: TGTGCCAGCTCACCCCCGAGCATTCCAGGCGGCTACACCTTC
cdr3_aa: CASSPPSIPGGYTF
d_call: .
v_call: TRBV18
j_call: TRBJ1-2
clone_size: .

cdr3_nt: TGTGCCACCAGACAGGGTCCTAGGATGCCAGGTGGCTACACCTTC
cdr3_aa: CATRQGPRMPGGYTF
d_call: TRBD1
v_call: TRBV19
j_call: TRBJ1-2
clone_size: few

cdr3_nt: TGTGCCAGCAGTCCCCAGGTGGCGGGAAAACTGTTTTTT
cdr3_aa: CASSPQVAGKLFF
d_call: .
v_call: TRBV27
j_call: TRBJ1-4
clone_size: .

cdr3_nt: TGTGCCAGTGTCGGACAGGGGAACTATGGCTACACCTTC
cdr3_aa: CASVGQGNYGYTF
d_call: TRBD1
v_call: TRBV6-5
j_call: TRBJ1-2
clone_size: .

cdr3_nt: TGTGCCAGTATCCGGGACAGTAACTATGGCTACACCTTC
cdr3_aa: CASIRDSNYGYTF
d_call: TRBD1
v_call: TRBV19
j_call: TRBJ1-2
clone_size: .

cdr3_nt: TGTGCCAGCAGTCCCCTAGCGGGAGACACCGGGGAGCTGTTTTTT
cdr3_aa: CASSPLAGDTGELFF
d_call: TRBD2
v_call: TRBV6-6
j_call: TRBJ2-2
clone_size: .

cdr3_nt: TGTGCCAGCAGTATGGGACAGGGAGCCGATGAGCAGTTCTTC
cdr3_aa: CASSMGQGADEQFF
d_call: TRBD1
v_call: TRBV2
j_call: TRBJ2-1
clone_size: .

cdr3_nt: TGTGCCAGTAGTATGGAACCGGGGCTAGCGGGAAGGCCTAGGGCCAATGAGCAGTTCTTC
cdr3_aa: CASSMEPGLAGRPRANEQFF
d_call: TRBD2
v_call: TRBV19
j_call: TRBJ2-1
clone_size: .

cdr3_nt: TGCGCCAGCAGTCACCTGACAGGGGTCTACGAGCAGTACTTC
cdr3_aa: CASSHLTGVYEQYF
d_call: TRBD1
v_call: TRBV23-1
j_call: TRBJ2-7
clone_size: few

cdr3_nt: TGTGCCAGCATTGAAGGCAGGGGCGTACAAGAGACCCAGTACTTC
cdr3_aa: CASIEGRGVQETQYF
d_call: .
v_call: TRBV6-1
j_call: TRBJ2-5
clone_size: .

cdr3_nt: TGCGCCAGCAGTGAGTCGACTCGGGGGTCATCCTACGAGCAGTACTTC
cdr3_aa: CASSESTRGSSYEQYF
d_call: .
v_call: TRBV10-1
j_call: TRBJ2-7
clone_size: .

cdr3_nt: TGTGCTAGCAGCTCCAAAAGCGGGGGGGGCTACAATGAGCAGTTCTTC
cdr3_aa: CASSSKSGGGYNEQFF
d_call: TRBD2
v_call: TRBV7-7
j_call: TRBJ2-1
clone_size: .

cdr3_nt: TGCGCCAGCAGCTTGACAGGGGCGGAAAACACCATATATTTT
cdr3_aa: CASSLTGAENTIYF
d_call: TRBD1
v_call: TRBV5-1
j_call: TRBJ1-3
clone_size: .

cdr3_nt: TGCGCCAGCAGCACTGGACAGGGGGCCTATGGCTACACCTTC
cdr3_aa: CASSTGQGAYGYTF
d_call: TRBD1
v_call: TRBV5-1
j_call: TRBJ1-2
clone_size: .

cdr3_nt: TGTGCCTGGACAGGCTGGAACACTGAAGCTTTCTTT
cdr3_aa: CAWTGWNTEAFF
d_call: .
v_call: TRBV30
j_call: TRBJ1-1
clone_size: .

cdr3_nt: TGTGCCAGCAGTGGCGGACTAGCGGGAGACCGAGAGACCCAGTACTTC
cdr3_aa: CASSGGLAGDRETQYF
d_call: TRBD2
v_call: TRBV6-4
j_call: TRBJ2-5
clone_size: .

cdr3_nt: TGTGCCAGCAGCTTAATCAGACAGGGGGTGGGCTACACCTTC
cdr3_aa: CASSLIRQGVGYTF
d_call: TRBD1
v_call: TRBV7-2
j_call: TRBJ1-2
clone_size: few

cdr3_nt: TGTGCCAGTAGTATTGGTACAGGGGGTCGTGAAAAACTGTTTTTT
cdr3_aa: CASSIGTGGREKLFF
d_call: TRBD1
v_call: TRBV19
j_call: TRBJ1-4
clone_size: .